This T cell receptor beta chain originates from a study of monozygotic twins with inflammatory bowel disease. Following a re-call of the 5' RACE reads, TCRdb has one entry per CDR3 protein and lacks DNA. The sample includes approximately 420,000 distinct CDR3 sequences. This CDR3 contains 14 residues. The germline V gene encodes CDR1 GTSNPN and CDR2 SVGIG (reference sequence). The rearrangement uses TRBV30 and TRBJ2-5; the D call of TRBD1 rests on TCRdb alone, since no DNA is present to check it. The source of this sequence is a human donor with ulcerative colitis or Crohn's disease, or a healthy co-twin of an affected twin (not recorded which). Material for sequencing was blood. The CDR3 spells CAWSVGQAGETQYF.